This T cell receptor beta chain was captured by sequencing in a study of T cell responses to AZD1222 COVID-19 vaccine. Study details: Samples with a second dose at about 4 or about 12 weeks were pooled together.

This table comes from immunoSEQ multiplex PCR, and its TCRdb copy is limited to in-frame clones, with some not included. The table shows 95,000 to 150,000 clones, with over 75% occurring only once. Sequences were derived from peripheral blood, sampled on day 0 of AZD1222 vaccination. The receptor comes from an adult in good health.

CDR3 in amino acids: CASSSARYQETQYF. CDR3 sequence (DNA): TGTGCCAGCAGCTCCGCCCGGTACCAAGAGACCCAGTACTTC. The chain combines TRBV7-2 with TRBJ2-5; D not certain. This CDR3 has 14 amino acids. CDR1 and CDR2 from the germline V gene are SGHTA and FQGNSA. Trimming took off 4 bases at V and 0 bases at J, with 9 bases between the two ends.